This T cell receptor (beta chain) was identified during a study of blood T cell repertoires in COVID-19. V lost 5 bases to trimming and J lost 4 bases; unmatched junction nucleotides: 7. Per the germline V gene, CDR1 is SGHTA and CDR2 is FQGTGA. The CDR3 totals 15 residues. This clone was observed once. TCRdb's table, derived via immunoSEQ multiplex PCR, lists solely in-frame clones and lacks some. Of 150,000 to 200,000 clones listed, roughly 85% were seen once; the top ten hold about 22%. Source material: peripheral blood. V usage is TRBV7-3 and J usage is TRBJ2-1; 8 bases line up with TRBD2. The clonotype originates from a man in his fifties or sixties with active or convalescent COVID-19. The CDR3 reads CASSPAGGPYNEQFF. For the CDR3, the DNA is TGTGCCAGCAGCCCCGCGGGGGGACCATACAATGAGCAGTTCTTC.